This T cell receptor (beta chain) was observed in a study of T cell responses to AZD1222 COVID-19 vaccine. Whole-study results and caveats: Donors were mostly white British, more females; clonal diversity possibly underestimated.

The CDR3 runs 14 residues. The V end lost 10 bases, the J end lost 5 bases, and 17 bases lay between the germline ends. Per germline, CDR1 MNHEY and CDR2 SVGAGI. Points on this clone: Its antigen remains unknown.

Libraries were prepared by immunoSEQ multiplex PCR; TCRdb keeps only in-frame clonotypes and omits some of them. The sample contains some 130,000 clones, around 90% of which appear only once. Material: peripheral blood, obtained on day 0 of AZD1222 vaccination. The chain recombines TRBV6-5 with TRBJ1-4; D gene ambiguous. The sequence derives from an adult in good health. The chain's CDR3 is CAISRNSFNEKLFF. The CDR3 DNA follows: TGTGCCATCTCCCGGAACAGTTTCAATGAAAAACTGTTTTTT.